This T cell receptor beta chain originates from a study of shared clonotypes between healthy human individuals. The length of the CDR3 is 14 residues. Germline V gene lookup returns CDR1 SQVTM and CDR2 ANQGSEA. The ends were cut back, 7 bases at V and 4 bases at J, with 19 bases in the middle. It was across several immunoSEQ plates that each subset's genomic DNA was evenly split. Sequencing used immunoSEQ multiplex PCR; TCRdb keeps in-frame clones, though not all of them. The sample carries a few million clones, 80% to 95% recorded once. All donors qualified as healthy HIV-negative adults and had experienced no recent acute infections or vaccinations. CD45RA+ naive and CD45RA-negative memory subsets were separated from CD4+ cells.

Sample: naive CD4+ T cells from PBMCs. As for subset: CD45RA+ positively selected. The chain links TRBV29-1 to TRBJ2-5; perhaps TRBD1 as D (6 bases). The clonotype originates from a man between 18 and 29 years old in good health. Some clones in this sample may be carry-over from other donors' samples. The CDR3 region is CSGSGAAASETQYF. The CDR3 coding sequence is TGCAGCGGCTCAGGGGCCGCGGCCTCAGAGACCCAGTACTTC.